This T cell receptor (beta chain) was recorded in a study of T cells after yellow fever vaccination (dated by TCRdb to between 2018 and 2020). Regarding the complete study: The SMART-Seq v4 Ultra Low Input RNA kit was used to prepare libraries from fractions with low cell numbers. To follow T-cell clones before and after both primary and booster YFV17D yellow fever vaccination, bulk TCR alpha and beta repertoires underwent longitudinal sequencing. Two healthy male donors, one aged 18 to 30 and one aged 30 to 40 years, made up the cohort. Blood was collected at multiple timepoints before and after primary and secondary immunization, and bulk PBMC replicates and cell subsets were isolated. Paper-wide results and their limitations: FACS-sorted repertoires could contain abundant contaminating clonotypes from the bulk population, so computational filtering was required. The study included only a couple of donors, which limits how far the findings can be generalized. Most clones expanded after primary vaccination were re-detected after the booster (96% of CD4 and around 86% of CD8), suggesting broad memory maintenance. The secondary T-cell response was weaker than the primary response but faster, peaking on day 5 instead of day 15. A small share of clonotypes was detected in both CD4 and CD8 compartments, with the overlap likely arising from convergent recombination.

TCR cDNA was synthesized by 5'RACE template switching, through which a universal primer site and unique molecular identifiers were introduced. cDNA synthesis was primed from both the TCR alpha and TCR beta constant segments. Libraries were amplified in two PCR steps, with sample barcodes and sequencing adapters added in the second step. Sequencing of the libraries was done on either Illumina HiSeq 2500 (2x100 bp) or NovaSeq (2x150 bp). Turning to the authors' computational methods: Demultiplexing of reads and collapsing into UMI consensus sequences were performed with MIGEC, and V(D)J alignment was carried out with MiXCR. Using edgeR on replicate PBMC samples, clonotypes were called vaccine-responding if FDR was below 0.01 and the log2 fold change was above 5 up to day 15. CD4 or CD8 identity was assigned to each bulk clonotype according to whether the clonotype was present at higher abundance in the sequenced CD4 repertoire or the sequenced CD8 repertoire. In-frame beta chains were kept once TCRdb had trimmed the public reads at Q25 with fastp and called clones with MiXCR. Records with the same CDR3 protein are collapsed into one entry carrying the most frequent genes and DNA. None of the V and J calls come from the authors' own analysis; TCRdb made them. The sample contains about 260,000 distinct CDR3 sequences, 10% to 15% of them found a single time. 0.4% to 0.55% of the sample rests with the top ten.

V is cut back by 1 base and J by 11 bases, with 8 bases in the junction unmatched. Reading from cysteine to phenylalanine, the CDR3 counts 15 amino acids. The sequence is cut down to CDR3 DNA, 45 bases in frame from base 1. CDR1 and CDR2, looked up from the germline V gene, are SGHTA and FQGNSA. A few counts support this clonotype. The antigen this receptor binds is unknown. Per-nucleotide qualities are absent, and no much larger clonotype sits a single base away. What the treatment or condition label conveys for this sample: live attenuated yellow fever vaccine strain. A standard Ficoll-Paque protocol was used to isolate PBMCs from peripheral blood. Dynabeads CD4 and CD8 positive selection kits were used to isolate the CD4 and CD8 T-cell fractions. RNA was extracted with TriZol from bulk PBMCs, CD4 and CD8 fractions, and dextramer-positive and dextramer-negative fractions.

The rearranged segments are TRBV7-2 and TRBJ2-7; 13 bases in the middle match TRBD2. This TCR derives from a young man who received the YFV17D yellow fever vaccine. This sample comprised CD4+ T cells sorted from PBMCs, obtained 45 days after the yellow fever booster vaccination. The DNA sequence is given as TGTGCCAGCAGCTTAGGCGGGACTAGCGGGACTCGGGAGTACTTC. Its translation reads: CASSLGGTSGTREYF.